This T cell receptor beta chain is from a study of blood T cell dynamics during melanoma immunotherapy. Study-wide results and limits: Clones driving repertoire changes may be melanoma-specific or general immune activation. Unlike progressors, later disease-control patients had W3 repertoires gaining clonality or diversity.

As for time point: pre-treatment baseline. About this clone: Its target is unknown.

The protocol was immunoSEQ multiplex PCR, while the TCRdb copy is restricted to in-frame clones and leaves out a portion. Of some 16,000 clones in the sample, over 65% are singletons; the top ten hold about 4.6%. The source of this sequence is a human donor with melanoma. Sequenced material: blood, taken from a patient treated with checkpoint blockade.

The DNA for the CDR3 is TGTGCCAGCAGCTTGCCCTCTAACTATGGCTACACCTTC. It translates to CASSLPSNYGYTF. The gene calls are TRBV5-6 and TRBJ1-2; no clear D. CDR3 length equals 13 residues. CDR1 and CDR2 (germline): SGHDT, YYEEEE. With 1 base removed from V and 0 bases from J, the gap between germline ends came to 4 bases.